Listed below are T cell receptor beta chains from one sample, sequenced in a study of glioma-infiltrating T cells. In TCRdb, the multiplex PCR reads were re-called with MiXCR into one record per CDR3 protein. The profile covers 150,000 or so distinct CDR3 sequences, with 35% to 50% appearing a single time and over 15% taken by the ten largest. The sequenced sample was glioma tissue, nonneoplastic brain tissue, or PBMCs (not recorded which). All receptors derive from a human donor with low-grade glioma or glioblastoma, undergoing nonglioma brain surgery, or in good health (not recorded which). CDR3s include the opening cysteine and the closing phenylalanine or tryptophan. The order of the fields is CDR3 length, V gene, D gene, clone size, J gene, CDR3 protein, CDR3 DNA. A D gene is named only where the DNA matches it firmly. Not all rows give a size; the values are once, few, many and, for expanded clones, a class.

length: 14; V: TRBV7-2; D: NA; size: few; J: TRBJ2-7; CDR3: CASSLVVGNYEQYF; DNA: TGTGCCAGCAGCTTAGTAGTGGGCAACTACGAGCAGTACTTC
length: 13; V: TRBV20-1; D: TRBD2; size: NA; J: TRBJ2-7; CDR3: CSASEGLATEQYF; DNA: TGCAGTGCTAGTGAGGGACTAGCGACCGAGCAGTACTTC
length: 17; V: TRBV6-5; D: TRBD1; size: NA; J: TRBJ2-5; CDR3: CASSYSRSDRVGETQYF; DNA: TGTGCCAGCAGTTACTCGAGATCGGACAGGGTAGGAGAGACCCAGTACTTC
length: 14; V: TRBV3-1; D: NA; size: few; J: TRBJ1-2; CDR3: CASSQVGGTYGYTF; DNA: TGTGCCAGCAGCCAAGTTGGCGGTACTTATGGCTACACCTTC
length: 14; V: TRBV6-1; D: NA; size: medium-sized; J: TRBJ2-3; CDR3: CASRTSGSTDTQYF; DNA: TGTGCCAGCAGGACGAGCGGAAGCACAGATACGCAGTATTTT
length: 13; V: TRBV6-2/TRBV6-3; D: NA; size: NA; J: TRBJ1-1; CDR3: CASRYGGNTEAFF; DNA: TGTGCCAGTCGATACGGGGGGAACACTGAAGCTTTCTTT
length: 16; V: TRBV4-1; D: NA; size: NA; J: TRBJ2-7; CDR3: CASSQVAGSSAYEQYF; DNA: TGCGCCAGCAGCCAAGTTGCCGGGTCTAGTGCCTACGAGCAGTACTTC
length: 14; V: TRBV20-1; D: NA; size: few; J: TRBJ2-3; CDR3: CSAGRGAGTDTQYF; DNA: TGCAGTGCGGGACGGGGGGCAGGCACAGATACGCAGTATTTT
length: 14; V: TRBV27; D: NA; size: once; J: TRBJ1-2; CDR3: CASSLPGFNYGYTF; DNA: TGTGCCAGCAGTTTACCGGGATTTAACTATGGCTACACCTTC
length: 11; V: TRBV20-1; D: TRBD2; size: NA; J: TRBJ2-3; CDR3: CSAMTSGTQYF; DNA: TGCAGTGCTATGACTAGCGGTACTCAGTATTTT
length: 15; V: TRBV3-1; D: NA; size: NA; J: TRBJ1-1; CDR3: CASSQELQASTEAFF; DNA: TGTGCCAGCAGCCAAGAATTACAGGCAAGCACTGAAGCTTTCTTT
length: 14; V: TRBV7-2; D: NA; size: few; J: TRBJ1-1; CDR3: CARSFRTGNTEAFF; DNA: TGTGCCCGCAGCTTCCGGACGGGGAACACTGAAGCTTTCTTT
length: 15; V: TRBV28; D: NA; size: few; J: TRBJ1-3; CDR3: CASSLPGEVGYTIYF; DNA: TGTGCCAGCAGTTTACCAGGGGAAGTTGGATACACCATATATTTT
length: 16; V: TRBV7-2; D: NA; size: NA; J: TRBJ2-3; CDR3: CASSLASNPGTDTQYF; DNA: TGTGCCAGCAGCTTAGCTTCAAATCCGGGCACAGATACGCAGTATTTT
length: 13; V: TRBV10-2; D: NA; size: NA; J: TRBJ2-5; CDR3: CASSATGAETQYF; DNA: TGCGCCAGCAGTGCTACTGGGGCGGAGACCCAGTACTTC
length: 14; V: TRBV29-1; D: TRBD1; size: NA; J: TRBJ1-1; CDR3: CSVVRQGSNTEAFF; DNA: TGCAGCGTTGTCCGACAGGGATCGAACACTGAAGCTTTCTTT
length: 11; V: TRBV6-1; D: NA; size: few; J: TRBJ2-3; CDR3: CASRHRDTQYF; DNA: TGTGCCAGCAGGCATAGGGATACGCAGTATTTT
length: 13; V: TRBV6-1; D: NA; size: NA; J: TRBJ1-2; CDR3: CASSVRQDYGYTF; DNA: TGTGCCAGCAGTGTGCGACAGGACTATGGCTACACCTTC
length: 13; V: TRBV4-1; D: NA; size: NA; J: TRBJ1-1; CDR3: CASRREGNTEAFF; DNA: TGCGCCAGCAGGCGGGAGGGGAACACTGAAGCTTTCTTT
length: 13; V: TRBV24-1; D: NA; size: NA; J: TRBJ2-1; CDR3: CATSDGGYNEQFF; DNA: TGTGCCACCAGTGATGGGGGTTACAATGAGCAGTTCTTC
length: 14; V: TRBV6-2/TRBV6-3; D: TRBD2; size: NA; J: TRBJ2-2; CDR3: CASSQRELTGELFF; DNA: TGTGCCAGCAGCCAGCGGGAGTTGACCGGGGAGCTGTTTTTT
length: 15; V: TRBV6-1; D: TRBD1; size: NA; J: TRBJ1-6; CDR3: CASSLDRGPNSPLHF; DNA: TGTGCCAGCAGTCTCGACAGGGGGCCCAATTCACCCCTCCACTTT
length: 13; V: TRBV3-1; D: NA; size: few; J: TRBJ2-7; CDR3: CACRQVSSYEQYF; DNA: TGTGCCTGCAGACAGGTTAGCTCCTACGAGCAGTACTTC
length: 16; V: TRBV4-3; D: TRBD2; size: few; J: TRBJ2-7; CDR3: CASSQGTSGSSYEQYF; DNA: TGCGCCAGCAGCCAAGGGACTAGCGGGAGTTCCTACGAGCAGTACTTC
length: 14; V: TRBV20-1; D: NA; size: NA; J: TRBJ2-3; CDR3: CSAPVSGGTDTQYF; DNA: TGCAGTGCTCCCGTTAGCGGCGGCACAGATACGCAGTATTTT
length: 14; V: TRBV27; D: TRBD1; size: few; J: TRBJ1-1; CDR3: CASSVTGDYNEAFF; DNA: TGTGCCAGCAGTGTCACAGGGGACTACAATGAAGCTTTCTTT
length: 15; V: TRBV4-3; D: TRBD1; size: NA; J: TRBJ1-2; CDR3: CASSQGQGPGYGYTF; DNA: TGCGCCAGCAGCCAGGGACAGGGGCCAGGCTATGGCTACACCTTC
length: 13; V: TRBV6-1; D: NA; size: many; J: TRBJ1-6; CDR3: CASGTARNSPLHF; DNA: TGTGCCAGCGGTACAGCGCGAAATTCACCCCTCCACTTT
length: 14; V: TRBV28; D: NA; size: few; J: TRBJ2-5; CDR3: CASLPRGEEETQYF; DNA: TGTGCCAGCCTTCCGAGAGGGGAAGAAGAGACCCAGTACTTC
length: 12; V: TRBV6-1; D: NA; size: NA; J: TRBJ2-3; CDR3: CASRGSTDTQYF; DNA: TGTGCCAGCCGGGGTTCCACAGATACGCAGTATTTT
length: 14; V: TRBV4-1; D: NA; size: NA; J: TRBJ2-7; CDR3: CASSLGQLSYEQYF; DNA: TGCGCCAGCAGCCTTGGACAGCTCTCCTACGAGCAGTACTTC
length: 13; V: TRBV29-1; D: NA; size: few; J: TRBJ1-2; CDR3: CSVPDLQGGGYTF; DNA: TGCAGCGTCCCAGATCTCCAGGGAGGTGGCTACACCTTC
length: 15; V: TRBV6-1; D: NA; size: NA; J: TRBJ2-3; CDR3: CASSPTRQCTDTQYF; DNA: TGTGCCAGCAGTCCTACCCGACAGTGCACAGATACGCAGTATTTT
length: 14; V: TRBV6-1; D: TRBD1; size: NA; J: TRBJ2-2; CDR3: CASTRGQDTGELFF; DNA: TGTGCCAGCACTAGGGGGCAGGACACCGGGGAGCTGTTTTTT
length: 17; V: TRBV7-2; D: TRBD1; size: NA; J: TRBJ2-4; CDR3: CASSLVQGVLAKNIQYF; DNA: TGTGCCAGCAGCTTAGTTCAGGGGGTTCTAGCCAAAAACATTCAGTACTTC
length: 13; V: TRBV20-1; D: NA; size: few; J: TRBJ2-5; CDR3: CSARRAGLETQYF; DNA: TGCAGTGCTAGGAGGGCCGGTTTAGAGACCCAGTACTTC
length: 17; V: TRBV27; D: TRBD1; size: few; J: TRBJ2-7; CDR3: CASSLSGTGTSSYEQYF; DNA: TGTGCCAGCAGTTTATCCGGGACAGGAACGAGCTCCTACGAGCAGTACTTC
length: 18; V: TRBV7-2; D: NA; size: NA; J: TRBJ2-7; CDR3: CASSFTPDALTFSYEQYF; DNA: TGTGCCAGCAGCTTTACCCCGGACGCCTTGACTTTCTCCTACGAGCAGTACTTC
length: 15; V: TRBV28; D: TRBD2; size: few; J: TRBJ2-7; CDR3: CASSQETSGNYEQYF; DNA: TGTGCCAGCAGCCAAGAAACTAGCGGAAACTACGAGCAGTACTTC